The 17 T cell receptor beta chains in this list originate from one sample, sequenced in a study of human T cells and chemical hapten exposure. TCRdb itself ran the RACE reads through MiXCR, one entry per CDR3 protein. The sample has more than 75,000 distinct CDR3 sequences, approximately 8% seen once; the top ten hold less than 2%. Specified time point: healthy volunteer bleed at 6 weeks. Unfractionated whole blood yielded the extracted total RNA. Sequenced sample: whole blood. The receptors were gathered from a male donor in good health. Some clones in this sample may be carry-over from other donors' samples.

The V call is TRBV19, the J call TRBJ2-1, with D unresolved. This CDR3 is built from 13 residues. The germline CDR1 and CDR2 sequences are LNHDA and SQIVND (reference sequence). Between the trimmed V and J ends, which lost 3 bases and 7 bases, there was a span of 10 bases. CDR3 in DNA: TGTGCCAGTAGTATTGCCGGGTGGAATGAGCAGTTCTTC. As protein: CASSIAGWNEQFF.

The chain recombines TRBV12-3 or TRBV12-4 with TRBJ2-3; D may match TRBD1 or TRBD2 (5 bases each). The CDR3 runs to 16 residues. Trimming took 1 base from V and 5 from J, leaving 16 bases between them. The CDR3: CASSLGLWGFGDTQYF. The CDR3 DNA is TGTGCCAGCAGTTTAGGTCTCTGGGGGTTTGGAGATACGCAGTATTTT.

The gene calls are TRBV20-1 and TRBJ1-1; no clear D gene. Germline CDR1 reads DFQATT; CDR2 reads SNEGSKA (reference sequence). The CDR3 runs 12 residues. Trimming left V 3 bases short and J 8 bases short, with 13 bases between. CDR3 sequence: CSASGPGVEAFF. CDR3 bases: TGCAGTGCTAGCGGGCCCGGCGTAGAAGCTTTCTTT.

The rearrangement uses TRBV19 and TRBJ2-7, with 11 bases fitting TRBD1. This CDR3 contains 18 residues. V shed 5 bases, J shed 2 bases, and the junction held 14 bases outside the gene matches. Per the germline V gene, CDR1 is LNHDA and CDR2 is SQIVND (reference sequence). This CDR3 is CASSRSGTGGSSTYEQYF. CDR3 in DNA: TGTGCCAGTAGTCGCTCCGGGACAGGGGGGAGTTCGACCTACGAGCAGTACTTC.

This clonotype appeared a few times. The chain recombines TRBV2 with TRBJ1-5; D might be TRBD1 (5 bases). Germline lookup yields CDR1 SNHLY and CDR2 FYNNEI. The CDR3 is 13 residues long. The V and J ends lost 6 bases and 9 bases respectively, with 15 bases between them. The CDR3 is CASSGGTAVPQHF. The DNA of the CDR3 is TGTGCCAGCAGCGGGGGGACGGCGGTGCCCCAGCATTTT.

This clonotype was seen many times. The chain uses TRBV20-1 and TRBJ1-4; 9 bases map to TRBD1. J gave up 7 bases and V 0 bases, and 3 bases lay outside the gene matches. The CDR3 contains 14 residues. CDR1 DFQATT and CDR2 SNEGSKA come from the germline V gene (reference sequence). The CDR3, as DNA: TGCAGTGCTAGAGAGGGACAGGGAAGTGAAAAACTGTTTTTT. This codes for CSAREGQGSEKLFF.

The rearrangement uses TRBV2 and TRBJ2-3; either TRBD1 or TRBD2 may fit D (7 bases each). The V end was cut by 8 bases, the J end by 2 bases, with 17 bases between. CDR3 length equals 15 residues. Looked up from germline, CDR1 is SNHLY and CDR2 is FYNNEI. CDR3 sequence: CASPGGGVNTDTQYF. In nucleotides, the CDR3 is TGTGCCAGCCCAGGGGGGGGGGTAAACACAGATACGCAGTATTTT.

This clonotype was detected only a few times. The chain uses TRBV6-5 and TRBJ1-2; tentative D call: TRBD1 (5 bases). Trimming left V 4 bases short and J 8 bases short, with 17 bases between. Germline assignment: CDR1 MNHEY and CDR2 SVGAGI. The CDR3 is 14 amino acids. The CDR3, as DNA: TGTGCCAGCAGTTGGGGAAGGGGTAGTGAGGGCTACACCTTC. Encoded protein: CASSWGRGSEGYTF.

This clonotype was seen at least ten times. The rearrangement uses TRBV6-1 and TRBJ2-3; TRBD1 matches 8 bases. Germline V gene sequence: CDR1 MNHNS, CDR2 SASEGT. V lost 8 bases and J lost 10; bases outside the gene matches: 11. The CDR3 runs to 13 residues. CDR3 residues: CASLSAGGTAQYF. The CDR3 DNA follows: TGTGCCAGCCTATCGGCAGGGGGCACTGCGCAGTATTTT.

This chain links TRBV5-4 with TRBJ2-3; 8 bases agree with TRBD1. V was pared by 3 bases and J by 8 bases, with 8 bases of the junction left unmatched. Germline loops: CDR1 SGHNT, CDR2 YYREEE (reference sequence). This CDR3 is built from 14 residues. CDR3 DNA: TGTGCCAGCAGCTCCAGCTCAGGGGGCGGTACGCAGTATTTT. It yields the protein CASSSSSGGGTQYF.

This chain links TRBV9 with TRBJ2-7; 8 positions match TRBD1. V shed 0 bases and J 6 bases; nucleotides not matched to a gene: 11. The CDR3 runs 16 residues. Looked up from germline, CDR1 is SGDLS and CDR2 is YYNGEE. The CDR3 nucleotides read TGTGCCAGCAGCGTAGGCGATGGGGCAGGGGGCGCCGAGCAGTACTTC. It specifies CASSVGDGAGGAEQYF.

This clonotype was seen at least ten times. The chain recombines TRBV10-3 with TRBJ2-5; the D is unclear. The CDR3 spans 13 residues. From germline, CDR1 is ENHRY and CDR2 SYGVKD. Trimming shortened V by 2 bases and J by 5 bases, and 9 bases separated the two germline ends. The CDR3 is CAISEPKNETQYF. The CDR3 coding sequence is TGTGCCATCAGTGAGCCTAAAAACGAGACCCAGTACTTC.

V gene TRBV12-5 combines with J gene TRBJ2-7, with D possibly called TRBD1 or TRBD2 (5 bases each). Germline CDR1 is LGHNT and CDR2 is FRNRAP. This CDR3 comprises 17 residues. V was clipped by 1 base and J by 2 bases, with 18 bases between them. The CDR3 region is CASGLGTGAGKPYEQYF. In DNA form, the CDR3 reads TGTGCTAGTGGTTTGGGGACTGGGGCAGGGAAACCCTACGAGCAGTACTTC.

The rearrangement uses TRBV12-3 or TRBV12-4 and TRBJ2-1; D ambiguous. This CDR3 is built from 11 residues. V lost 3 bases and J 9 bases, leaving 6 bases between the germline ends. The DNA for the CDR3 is TGTGCCAGCAGTTTTGACGTTGAGCAGTTCTTC. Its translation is CASSFDVEQFF.

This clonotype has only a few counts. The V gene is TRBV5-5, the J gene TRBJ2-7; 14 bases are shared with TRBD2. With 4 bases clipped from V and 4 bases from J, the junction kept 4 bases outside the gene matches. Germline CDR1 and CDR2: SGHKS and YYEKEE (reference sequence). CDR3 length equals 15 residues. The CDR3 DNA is TGTGCCAGCAGCGGGACTAGCGGGAGTGGGTACGAGCAGTACTTC. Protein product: CASSGTSGSGYEQYF.

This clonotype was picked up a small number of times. The CDR3 bases are TGTGCCAGCAGCCCGGGGACTAGCGGGCCTTCCGTCGATACGCAGTATTTT. This codes for CASSPGTSGPSVDTQYF. This sequence joins TRBV12-3 or TRBV12-4 and TRBJ2-3, with 12 positions matching TRBD2. The CDR3 is 17 amino acids. Trimming took 6 bases from V and 6 from J; bases not matched to a gene: 13.

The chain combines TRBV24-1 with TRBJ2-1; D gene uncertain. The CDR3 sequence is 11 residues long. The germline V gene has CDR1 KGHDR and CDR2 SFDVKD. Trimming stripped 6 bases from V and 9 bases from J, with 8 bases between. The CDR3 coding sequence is TGTGCCACCAGTAATCGTGGTGAGCAGTTCTTC. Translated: CATSNRGEQFF.